This T cell receptor beta chain was captured by sequencing in a study of T-cell memory formation after mild COVID-19. Looking at the study overall: TCR clusters showed largely donor specificity.

Trimming took 4 bases from V and 3 from J, leaving 10 bases between them. The CDR3 has 14 amino acids. Using its own MiXCR run on the 5' RACE reads, TCRdb lists one record per CDR3 protein. The sample has 100,000 to 120,000 distinct CDR3 sequences, 15% to 20% seen once. The sequenced material came from PBMCs or a T cell subset sorted from them (not recorded which). The origin of this receptor is a man in his late teens or twenties who had mild COVID-19 (a few samples of this study predate the infection). Cell type and time point are not known. J is TRBJ1-5 and V is TRBV12-3 or TRBV12-4; D not resolved. The CDR3 region is CASSYLGVNQPQHF. DNA for the CDR3: TGTGCCAGCAGTTATCTCGGGGTCAATCAGCCCCAGCATTTT.